One and the same sample provided the 5 T cell receptor beta chains below, sequenced in a study of blood T cell repertoires in COVID-19. The assay was immunoSEQ multiplex PCR, and TCRdb's table has in-frame clones only and misses some. Found here are 150,000 to 200,000 clones, around 74% of them singletons; the top ten hold 8.1%. The sequencing sample was made of peripheral blood. Receptor source: a woman aged 60-75 years with COVID-19, enrolled during active disease.

This chain links TRBV9 with TRBJ1-2; possible D gene TRBD1, 6 bases. The V gene lost 10 bases and the J gene lost 5 bases, with 21 bases spanning the gap. From germline, CDR1 is SGDLS and CDR2 YYNGEE. The CDR3 runs 14 residues. The CDR3, as DNA: TGTGCCCGCCGGGGGAGGGGGGCGGGGTATGGCTACACCTTC. Residues: CARRGRGAGYGYTF.

For this clone: The junction departs from the called germline gene at one end, perhaps through a read error. The V call is TRBV7-3, the J call TRBJ2-1; 8 nucleotides match TRBD2. Germline V lookup: CDR1 SGHTA, CDR2 FQGTGA. This CDR3 is built from 15 residues. The CDR3 sequence is CASSLTSGNYNEQFF. The CDR3 DNA is TGTGCCAGCAGCCTAACTAGCGGAAACTACAATGAGCAGTTCTTC.

With respect to this clone: At one end the junction does not follow the germline gene, possibly because of a read error. The chain uses TRBV5-4 and TRBJ1-1; 8 nucleotides line up with TRBD1. The CDR3 is 15 residues long. CDR1 and CDR2 (germline): SGHNT, YYREEE (reference sequence). CDR3 DNA sequence: TGTGCCAGCAGTTTGGTCAGGGGGCGCCACACTGAAGCTTTCTTT. Protein: CASSLVRGRHTEAFF. Full variable domain (outside the CDR3, taken from reference TRBV5-4 and TRBJ1-1): ETGVTQSPTHLIKTRGQQVTLRCSSQSGHNTVSWYQQALGQGPQFIFQYYREEENGRGNFPPRFSGLQFPNYSSELNVNALELDDSALYLCASSLVRGRHTEAFFGQGTRLTVV.

The V and J genes are TRBV14 and TRBJ2-1, with 11 positions matching TRBD2. J was trimmed by 5 bases and V by 3 bases; bases with no gene match: 6. In germline, CDR1 is SGHDN, CDR2 FVKESK. The CDR3 extends over 16 amino acids. As DNA, the CDR3 is TGTGCCAGCAGCCACGCTAGCGGGAGGCGGGACAATGAGCAGTTCTTC. Translation: CASSHASGRRDNEQFF.

J is TRBJ1-1 and V is TRBV7-6; D might be TRBD1 (5 bases). The CDR3 totals 13 residues. CDR1 and CDR2 from the germline V gene are SGHVS and FNYEAQ. V lost 3 bases and J 2 bases, leaving 7 bases between the germline ends. CDR3 sequence: CASSLQGNTEAFF. CDR3 DNA: TGTGCCAGCAGCTTGCAGGGCAACACTGAAGCTTTCTTT.